The present entry profiles one TCR beta chain with its context. Its antigen is not identified. Germline CDR1 DFQATT, CDR2 SNEGSKA (reference sequence). The V gene lost 0 bases and the J gene lost 10 bases, with 13 bases spanning the gap. The CDR3 runs to 13 residues. In making TCR beta libraries, quantitative 5'-RACE with molecular barcodes was used. Via MiXCR, TCRdb re-called the 5' RACE reads, giving one row per CDR3 protein. The repertoire holds about 750,000 distinct CDR3 sequences, with about 20% as singletons. This entry belongs to a study of CD8 T cells in ankylosing spondylitis. Notes on the study in general: Disease-linked clones were CD8+ and relatively rare in peripheral blood. Past research had described some motif variants in reactive arthritis synovial fluid and blood. About 8 highly homologous variants made up a TCR beta motif, and this motif appeared characteristic of ankylosing spondylitis blood. From matched ankylosing spondylitis synovial fluid, disease-linked clones were reportedly recovered at significantly enriched levels.

The J gene is TRBJ1-5, the V gene TRBV20-1; D is perhaps TRBD1 (6 bases). The specimen was blood, either unsorted or a sorted T cell fraction (not recorded which). This receptor was identified in a male donor with ankylosing spondylitis. CDR3 sequence: CSARDPGQLPQHF. DNA of the CDR3: TGCAGTGCTAGAGACCCCGGACAGCTTCCCCAGCATTTT.